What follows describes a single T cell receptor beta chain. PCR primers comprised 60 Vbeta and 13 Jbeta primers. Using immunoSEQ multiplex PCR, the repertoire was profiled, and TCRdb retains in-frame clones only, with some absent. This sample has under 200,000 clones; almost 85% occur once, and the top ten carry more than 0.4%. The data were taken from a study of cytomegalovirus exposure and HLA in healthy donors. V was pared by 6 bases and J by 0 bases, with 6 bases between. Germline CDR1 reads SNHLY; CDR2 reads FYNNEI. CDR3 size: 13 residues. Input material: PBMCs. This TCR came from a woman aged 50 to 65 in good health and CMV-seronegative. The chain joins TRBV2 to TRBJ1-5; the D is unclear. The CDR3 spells CASSPYSNQPQHF. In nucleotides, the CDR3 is TGTGCCAGCAGCCCCTATAGCAATCAGCCCCAGCATTTT.